This T cell receptor (beta chain) was documented in a study of T cell changes during pregnancy in multiple sclerosis. The protocol was immunoSEQ multiplex PCR, while the TCRdb copy is restricted to in-frame clones and leaves out a portion. The sample includes around 34,000 clones, around 91% of them seen just once. V lost 7 bases to trimming and J lost 3 bases; unmatched junction nucleotides: 9. Germline-derived CDR1 and CDR2 are MDHEN and SYDVKM. The CDR3 sequence is 15 residues long. This clone was seen once. This specimen consisted of CD4+ T cells from peripheral blood mononuclear cells, obtained in the second trimester of pregnancy. This sequence joins TRBV28 and TRBJ2-7, with 10 bases matching TRBD2. This receptor was obtained from a female donor with multiple sclerosis, enrolled in a pregnancy study. The CDR3 DNA sequence: TGTGCCAGCACCACTAGCGGGACAGGTGGCTACGAGCAGTACTTC. It specifies CASTTSGTGGYEQYF. Complete variable domain (other parts from reference TRBV28 and TRBJ2-7): DVKVTQSSRYLVKRTGEKVFLECVQDMDHENMFWYRQDPGLGLRLIYFSYDVKMKEKGDIPEGYSVSREKKERFSLILESASTNQTSMYLCASTTSGTGGYEQYFGPGTRLTVT.